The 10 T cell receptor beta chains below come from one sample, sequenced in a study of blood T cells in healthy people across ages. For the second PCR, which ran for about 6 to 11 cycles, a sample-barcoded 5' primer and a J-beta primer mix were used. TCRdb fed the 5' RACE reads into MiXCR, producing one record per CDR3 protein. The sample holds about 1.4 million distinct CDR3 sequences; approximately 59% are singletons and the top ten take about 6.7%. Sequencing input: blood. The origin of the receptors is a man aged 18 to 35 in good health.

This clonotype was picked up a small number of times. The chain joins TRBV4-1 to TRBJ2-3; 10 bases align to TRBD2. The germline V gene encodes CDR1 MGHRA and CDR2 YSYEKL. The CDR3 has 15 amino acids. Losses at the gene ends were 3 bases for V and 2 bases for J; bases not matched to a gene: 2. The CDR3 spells CASSHLAGDTDTQYF. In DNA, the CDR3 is TGCGCCAGCAGCCACCTAGCGGGGGACACAGATACGCAGTATTTT.

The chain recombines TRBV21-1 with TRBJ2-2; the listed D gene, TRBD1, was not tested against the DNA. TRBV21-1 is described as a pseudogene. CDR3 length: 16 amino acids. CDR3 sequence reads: CASSKDPGSDTGELFF. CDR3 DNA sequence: TGTGCCAGCAGCAAAGACCCAGGGTCGGACACCGGGGAGCTGTTTTTT.

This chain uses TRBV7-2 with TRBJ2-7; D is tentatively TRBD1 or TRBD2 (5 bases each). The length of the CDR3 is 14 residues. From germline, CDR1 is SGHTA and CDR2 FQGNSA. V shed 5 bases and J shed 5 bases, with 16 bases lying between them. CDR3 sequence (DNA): TGTGCCAGCAGCCCCTTTGAGGGGCTAAACGAGCAGTACTTC. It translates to CASSPFEGLNEQYF. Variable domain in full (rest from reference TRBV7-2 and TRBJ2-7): GAGVSQSPSNKVTEKGKDVELRCDPISGHTALYWYRQSLGQGLEFLIYFQGNSAPDKSGLPSDRFSAERTGGSVSTLTIQRTQQEDSAVYLCASSPFEGLNEQYFGPGTRLTVT.

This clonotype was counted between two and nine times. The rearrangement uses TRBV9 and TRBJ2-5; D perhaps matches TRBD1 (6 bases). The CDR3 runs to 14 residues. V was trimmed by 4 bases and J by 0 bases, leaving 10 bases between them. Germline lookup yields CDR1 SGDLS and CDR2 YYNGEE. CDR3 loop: CASSFRDNQETQYF. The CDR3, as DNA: TGTGCCAGCAGCTTCCGGGACAACCAAGAGACCCAGTACTTC.

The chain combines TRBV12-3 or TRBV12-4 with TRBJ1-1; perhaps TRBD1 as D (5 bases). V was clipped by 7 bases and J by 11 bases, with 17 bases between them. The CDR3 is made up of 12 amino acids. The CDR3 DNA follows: TGTGCCAGCACCCTTGCCAGGGCGGGGGCTTTCTTT. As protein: CASTLARAGAFF.

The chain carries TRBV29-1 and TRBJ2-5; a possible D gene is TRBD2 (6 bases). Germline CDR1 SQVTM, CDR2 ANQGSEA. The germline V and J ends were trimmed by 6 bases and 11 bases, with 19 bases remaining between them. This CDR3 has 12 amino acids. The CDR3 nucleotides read TGCAGCGTCGGGAGCTCCTACAATGAGCAGTACTTC. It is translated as CSVGSSYNEQYF.

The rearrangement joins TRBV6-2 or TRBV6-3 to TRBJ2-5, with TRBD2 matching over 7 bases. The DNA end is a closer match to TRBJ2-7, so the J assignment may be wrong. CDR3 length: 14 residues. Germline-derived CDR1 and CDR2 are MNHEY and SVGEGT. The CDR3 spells CASSYSQRGDEQYF. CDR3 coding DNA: TGTGCCAGCAGTTACTCCCAACGGGGGGACGAGCAGTACTTC.

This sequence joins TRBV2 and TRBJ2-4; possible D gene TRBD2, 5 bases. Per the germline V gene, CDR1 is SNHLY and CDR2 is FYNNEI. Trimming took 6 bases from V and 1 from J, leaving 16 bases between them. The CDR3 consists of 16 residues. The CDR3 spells CASRERELAAKNIQYF. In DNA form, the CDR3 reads TGTGCCAGCAGGGAAAGGGAGTTAGCGGCCAAAAACATTCAGTACTTC.

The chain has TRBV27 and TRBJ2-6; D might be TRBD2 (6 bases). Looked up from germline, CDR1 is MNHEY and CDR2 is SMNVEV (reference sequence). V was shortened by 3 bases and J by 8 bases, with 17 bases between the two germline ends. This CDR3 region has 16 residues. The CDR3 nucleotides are TGTGCCAGCAGTTTCGTGGCGGGGACCGGGACCAACGTCCTGACTTTC. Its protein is CASSFVAGTGTNVLTF. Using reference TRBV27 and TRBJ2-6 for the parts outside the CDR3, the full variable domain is EAQVTQNPRYLITVTGKKLTVTCSQNMNHEYMSWYRQDPGLGLRQIYYSMNVEVTDKGDVPEGYKVSRKEKRNFPLILESPSPNQTSLYFCASSFVAGTGTNVLTFGAGSRLTVL.

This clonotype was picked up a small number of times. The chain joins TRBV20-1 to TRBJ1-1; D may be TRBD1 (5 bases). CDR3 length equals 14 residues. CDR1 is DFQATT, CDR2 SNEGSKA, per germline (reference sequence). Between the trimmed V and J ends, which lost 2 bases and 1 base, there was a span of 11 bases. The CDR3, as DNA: TGCAGTGCTAGAAATACGACAGCGAACACTGAAGCTTTCTTT. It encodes CSARNTTANTEAFF.